These 19 T cell receptor beta chains share one sample of origin, sequenced in a study of T-cell memory formation after mild COVID-19. From the 5' RACE reads, TCRdb called clonotypes with MiXCR, one entry per CDR3 protein. The sample gives 250,000 to 300,000 distinct CDR3 sequences, 15% to 20% of which show up once; around a fifth is in the top ten. Sequencing input: PBMCs or a T cell subset sorted from them (not recorded which). These receptors were obtained from a man aged 18 to 30 who had mild COVID-19 (a few samples of this study predate the infection). Cell type and time point are not known.

The chain links TRBV19 to TRBJ1-1; TRBD1 might be the D (6 bases). The CDR3 has 15 amino acids. Trimming shortened V by 3 bases and J by 5 bases, and 16 bases separated the two germline ends. Germline assignment: CDR1 LNHDA and CDR2 SQIVND (reference sequence). CDR3 sequence: CASSMAPRGRTEAFF. CDR3 DNA: TGTGCCAGTAGTATGGCGCCCAGGGGCAGGACTGAAGCTTTCTTT.

This clonotype was seen a few times. The chain is built from TRBV27 and TRBJ2-1; 8 positions match TRBD2. Losses at the gene ends were 3 bases for V and 6 bases for J; bases not matched to a gene: 4. This CDR3 spans 14 amino acids. Germline assignment: CDR1 MNHEY and CDR2 SMNVEV (reference sequence). CDR3 protein: CASSLGLEINEQFF. The DNA of the CDR3 is TGTGCCAGCAGTTTGGGACTAGAAATCAATGAGCAGTTCTTC.

The rearrangement uses TRBV5-1 and TRBJ2-5; D not certain. CDR1 SGHRS and CDR2 YFSETQ come from the germline V gene. V gave up 0 bases and J gave up 6 bases, with 3 bases separating them. CDR3 length: 11 residues. In DNA form, the CDR3 reads TGCGCCAGCAGCTTGGCGAAGACCCAGTACTTC. Protein product: CASSLAKTQYF.

This chain links TRBV6-5 with TRBJ2-7; D gene ambiguous. From germline, CDR1 is MNHEY and CDR2 SVGAGI. The CDR3 spans 14 residues. V was shortened by 0 bases and J by 4 bases, with 10 bases between the two germline ends. DNA of the CDR3: TGTGCCAGCAGTTACTCGACCAAGGTTTACGAGCAGTACTTC. Translated, it gives CASSYSTKVYEQYF.

The CDR3 spells CATSRGWDYGYTF. CDR3 bases: TGTGCCACCTCTCGGGGTTGGGACTATGGCTACACCTTC. The rearrangement uses TRBV15 and TRBJ1-2; no reliable D call. Trimming took off 8 bases at V and 3 bases at J, with 13 bases between the two ends. Per germline, CDR1 LNHNV and CDR2 YYDKDF (reference sequence). The CDR3 runs 13 residues.

V usage is TRBV7-3 and J usage is TRBJ1-1, with a possible D match to TRBD1 (5 bases). Trimming took 5 bases from V and 1 from J, leaving 14 bases between them. CDR3 size: 15 residues. Germline V gene data show CDR1 as SGHTA and CDR2 as FQGTGA. This CDR3 reads CASSPTGRENTEAFF. CDR3 coding DNA: TGTGCCAGCAGCCCTACGGGACGGGAGAACACTGAAGCTTTCTTT.

This sequence joins TRBV7-9 and TRBJ1-2; 7 nucleotides match TRBD1. The CDR3 length is 14 residues. The germline V gene has CDR1 SEHNR and CDR2 FQNEAQ (reference sequence). V trimming: 6 bases; J trimming: 0 bases; junction bases outside the gene matches: 4. CDR3 sequence (DNA): TGTGCCAGCAGTCCGGGACAGACTAACTATGGCTACACCTTC. Translating it yields CASSPGQTNYGYTF.

The rearrangement uses TRBV10-3 and TRBJ2-6, with D unclear. Germline lookup yields CDR1 ENHRY and CDR2 SYGVKD. There are 17 residues in the CDR3. Trimming took 10 bases from V and 4 from J, leaving 23 bases between them. CDR3 region: CATSGVAYSQGANVLTF. The CDR3 region has the DNA TGTGCCACCTCGGGTGTGGCTTATTCGCAAGGGGCCAACGTCCTGACTTTC.

The rearrangement joins TRBV18 to TRBJ1-2; TRBD1 agrees at 7 bases. The trim removed 3 bases at V and 6 bases at J, leaving 4 bases unmatched. This CDR3 has 13 residues. Germline CDR1 is KGHSH and CDR2 is LQKENI. The CDR3 DNA reads TGTGCCAGCTCACCGTACCAGGGGGATGGCTACACCTTC. It is translated as CASSPYQGDGYTF.

Concerning this clonotype itself: A much larger clone lies a single base off, so this may be a read error. The chain uses TRBV6-6 and TRBJ2-3; 9 bases are shared with TRBD1. Germline CDR1 MNHNY, CDR2 SVGAGI (reference sequence). This CDR3 has 15 residues. For the CDR3, the DNA is TGTGCCAGCAGGCCGGGACAGGGCCACACAGATACGAAGTATTTT. It codes for CASRPGQGHTDTKYF.

As DNA, the CDR3 is TGTGCCAGCAGATCACAGCAGGGGGGGGGCTACACCTTC. Translation: CASRSQQGGGYTF. The gene calls are TRBV12-3 or TRBV12-4 and TRBJ1-2; 7 nucleotides align to TRBD1. V dropped 6 bases and J dropped 8; count of bases not matched to a gene: 9. The CDR3 extends over 13 amino acids.

This rearrangement joins TRBV12-3 or TRBV12-4 to TRBJ1-5, with a tentative D call TRBD1 (6 bases). There are 16 residues in the CDR3. Trimming took off 3 bases at V and 11 bases at J, with 23 bases between the two ends. Here the CDR3 DNA reads TGTGCCAGCAGTTTGGGGGGGGGAACACCCAGGGGCGCCCAGCATTTT. This gives the protein CASSLGGGTPRGAQHF.

J is TRBJ2-7 and V is TRBV10-3; 7 bases map to TRBD1. The CDR3 runs 15 residues. The ends lost 3 bases at V and 3 bases at J; junction bases unmatched: 8. Germline lookup yields CDR1 ENHRY and CDR2 SYGVKD. The CDR3 DNA is TGTGCCATCAGTGACCCTGAGACAGGGTTCTACGAGCAGTACGTC. This translates into CAISDPETGFYEQYV.

The V and J genes are TRBV6-1 and TRBJ2-3; tentatively, D is TRBD2 (5 bases). Germline CDR1 reads MNHNS; CDR2 reads SASEGT. V shed 2 bases and J shed 6 bases, with 6 bases lying between them. The CDR3 extends over 12 amino acids. Here the CDR3 reads CASSERGDTQYF. Here the CDR3 DNA reads TGTGCCAGCAGTGAACGAGGGGATACGCAGTATTTT.

The V call is TRBV12-1, the J call TRBJ2-7; the table's D call TRBD1 went unverified against the DNA. TRBV12-1 is annotated as a pseudogene. The CDR3 extends over 14 amino acids. The CDR3 sequence: CASSFYRLDYEQYV. DNA for the CDR3: TGTGCCAGCAGCTTTTACAGGCTGGACTACGAGCAGTACGTC.

This clonotype showed up many times. Sequence at one end of the junction differs from germline and may be a read error. The chain is built from TRBV5-1 and TRBJ2-3; D is unclear. CDR3 length: 13 residues. The germline gives CDR1 SGHRS, CDR2 YFSETQ. In DNA form, the CDR3 reads TGTGCCAGCAGCTTAACCGGAGCAGATACGCAGTATTTT. This sequence encodes CASSLTGADTQYF.

Only a few counts were recorded for this clonotype. The chain carries TRBV4-1 and TRBJ1-4, with 7 positions matching TRBD1. V lost 4 bases to trimming and J lost 0 bases; unmatched junction nucleotides: 17. CDR1 and CDR2 from the germline V gene are MGHRA and YSYEKL. This CDR3 is 20 amino acids long. The CDR3 here is CASSLIESWGQYATNEKLFF. The CDR3 nucleotides read TGCGCCAGCAGCCTCATAGAGAGCTGGGGACAGTACGCAACTAATGAAAAACTGTTTTTT.

On this clonotype: One end of the junction varies from germline; a read error may be responsible. V usage is TRBV6-5 and J usage is TRBJ1-5; a possible D gene is TRBD1 (5 bases). Germline loops: CDR1 MNHEY, CDR2 SVGAGI. The CDR3 runs 15 residues. This chain's CDR3 is CASSPGLWGDQHQHF. Here the CDR3 DNA reads TGTGCCAGCAGCCCAGGCCTATGGGGGGATCAGCACCAGCATTTT.

V and J are TRBV14 and TRBJ2-5; TRBD1 matches at 11 bases. The CDR3 loop spans 17 amino acids. The germline gives CDR1 SGHDN, CDR2 FVKESK. J was trimmed by 5 bases and V by 4 bases; bases with no gene match: 12. The DNA of the CDR3 is TGTGCCAGCAGCCCCTATCTCCGGACAGGGGGCTTGGAGACCCAGTACTTC. It yields the protein CASSPYLRTGGLETQYF.